In this sample, the clone carrying this T cell receptor (beta chain) turned up once. Its matching antigen is unknown. This entry is derived from a study of blood T cells in healthy people across ages. Study findings and constraints: Among T cells, TCR beta diversity per million cells dropped roughly linearly as age rose.

Looked up from germline, CDR1 is LNHNV and CDR2 is YYDKDF (reference sequence). V was clipped by 6 bases and J by 2 bases, with 9 bases between them. This CDR3 has 13 amino acids. There were at least 6 micrograms of total RNA extracted from every sample. A second PCR of about 7 to 11 cycles used a sample-barcoded 5' primer and a J-beta primer mix. TCRdb re-derived calls from the 5' RACE reads in MiXCR, one entry per CDR3 protein. The sample has under 1,100,000 distinct CDR3 sequences; under 30% are singletons. These same data were also listed under a study on T cells of mothers and their children. This second report adds: In related and unrelated pairs alike, thymic selection shapes TCR recombination output, with inherited differences minor.

The chain has TRBV15 and TRBJ2-3; D not certain. This TCR came from a girl aged 2 to 10 in good health. The source material was blood. The CDR3 nucleotides read TGTGCCACCAGGATGAGTAACACAGATACGCAGTATTTT. Amino acids: CATRMSNTDTQYF.